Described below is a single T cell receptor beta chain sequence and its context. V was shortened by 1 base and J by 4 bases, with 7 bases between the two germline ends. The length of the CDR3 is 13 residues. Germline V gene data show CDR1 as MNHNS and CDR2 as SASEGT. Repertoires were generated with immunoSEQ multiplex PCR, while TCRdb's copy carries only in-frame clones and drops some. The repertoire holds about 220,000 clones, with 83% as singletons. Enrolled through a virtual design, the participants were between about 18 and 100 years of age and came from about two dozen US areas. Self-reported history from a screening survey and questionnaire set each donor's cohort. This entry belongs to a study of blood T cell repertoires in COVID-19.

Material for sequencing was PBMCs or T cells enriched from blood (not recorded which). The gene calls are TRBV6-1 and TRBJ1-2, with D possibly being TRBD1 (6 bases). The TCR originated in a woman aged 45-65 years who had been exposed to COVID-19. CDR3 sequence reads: CASSEETGYGYTF. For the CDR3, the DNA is TGTGCCAGCAGTGAAGAGACAGGCTATGGCTACACCTTC.